In this sample, the clone carrying this TCR beta chain turned up a few times. The target antigen is unknown. This sample was taken from a study of T-cell reconstitution after alpha-beta-depleted transplantation in children. TCRbeta library preparation incorporated unique molecular identifiers. TCRdb re-called the PCR reads with MiXCR, one entry per CDR3 protein. Of approximately 210,000 distinct CDR3 sequences listed, approximately 15% are singletons. Trimming removed 3 bases from V and 7 bases from J; junction bases left unmatched: 3. Germline V gives CDR1 MDHEN, CDR2 SYDVKM. The CDR3 is made up of 13 amino acids. Whole-study findings and limits: Fresh T-cell production supplied most of the T-cell counts and diversity seen one year after transplant. Reportedly, roughly two months post-transplant, alpha-beta T cells arose from several hundred expanded graft clones. There were some patients whose high TCRbeta diversity at day 60 came from surviving recipient T cells and thymic progenitors.

The chain carries TRBV28 and TRBJ1-5; 7 bases align to TRBD1. The receptor's source is a male patient between 2 and 10 years old who had a stem cell transplant for acute lymphoblastic leukemia, so the T cells may come from the graft donor. This material consisted of PBMCs, mostly from graft donor cells, taken 360 days after TCRalphabeta/CD19-depleted stem cell transplant. CDR3: CASSFSGGQPQHF. As DNA, the CDR3 is TGTGCCAGCAGTTTTTCAGGGGGGCAGCCCCAGCATTTT.